What follows describes a single TCR beta chain. No antigen is known for it. The CDR3 has 14 residues. Germline V gene data show CDR1 as MDHEN and CDR2 as SYDVKM. V was clipped by 6 bases and J by 2 bases, with 13 bases between them. This record belongs to a study of T cell repertoires in cytomegalovirus infection. Background on the study: Used in the study were CMV epitopes, some recently identified and HLA-C-restricted, others well-studied and HLA-B-restricted. An indication of both CMV infection and matching HLA type came from public TCR beta signatures. General study findings and limits: The cumulative frequency of public TCR beta families identified carriers of CMV plus the relevant HLA. In two of eight donors, the top clonotype was HLA-C-restricted CMV-specific.

MiXCR, applied by TCRdb to the reads, yields one record per CDR3 protein. Of 300,000 to 400,000 distinct CDR3 sequences in the sample, around 25% were seen once. This sequence originates from a human donor in good health (CMV status not recorded). Some clones in this sample may be carry-over from other donors' samples. V and J are TRBV28 and TRBJ2-5; D not certain. Sample: cultured PBMCs, taken from culture after CMV antigen stimulation. DNA for the CDR3: TGTGCCAGCAGGGCCGAATACCGACAAGAGACCCAGTACTTC. This codes for CASRAEYRQETQYF.